This T cell receptor beta chain was identified in a study of cytomegalovirus exposure and HLA in healthy donors. The study's findings and limits: A later analysis reportedly found that, within productive TCRs, an Asian-associated ancestry cluster had fewer N-insertions than the mean observed across the roughly 690 donors.

Per the germline V gene, CDR1 is SGHRS and CDR2 is YFSETQ. The J segment lost 6 bases and the V segment lost 4 bases, leaving 3 bases of the junction unmatched. CDR3 length equals 13 residues. Turning to this clone: Its antigen is undetermined.

With 60 Vbeta and 13 Jbeta primers, the PCR was carried out. TCRdb's table, derived via immunoSEQ multiplex PCR, lists solely in-frame clones and lacks some. This sample has roughly 100,000 clones; approximately 87% occur once, and the top ten carry just over 2.5%. Material for sequencing was PBMCs. The chain combines TRBV5-1 with TRBJ2-1; 8 positions agree with TRBD1. This clonotype was sampled from a man between 40 and 49 years old in good health and CMV-seronegative. CDR3 nucleotides: TGCGCCAGCAGCCCGGACAGGGTCAATGAGCAGTTCTTC. It is translated as CASSPDRVNEQFF.